This T cell receptor (beta chain) was observed in a study of control samples from healthy donors and cancer patients. CDR1 is DFQATT, CDR2 SNEGSKA, per germline (reference sequence). CDR3 length: 12 amino acids. Trimming removed 3 bases at V and 4 bases at J, with 10 bases between. The repertoire was sequenced with immunoSEQ multiplex PCR; TCRdb's copy has only in-frame clones and lacks some. This repertoire shows some 210,000 clones, roughly nine tenths found once; its top ten account for about 1.7%. The chain couples TRBV20-1 to TRBJ2-7; perhaps D is TRBD1 or TRBD2 (6 bases each). The TCR was taken from a man younger than 40 in good health. The specimen was blood. CDR3 nucleotide sequence: TGCAGTGCTAGTAAGGGGGGTTACGAGCAGTACTTC. It translates to CSASKGGYEQYF.